The rows below give T cell receptor beta chains drawn from one sample of a study of identical twins. TCRdb re-called the 5' RACE reads with MiXCR, one entry per CDR3 protein. The table includes 500,000 to 600,000 distinct CDR3 sequences, roughly 21% detected once. This same sample was also taken into another study, of T cells expressing NK-cell markers.

The sample taken for sequencing was CD4+ T cells sorted from blood. These TCRs come from a woman between 18 and 30 years old in good health. CDR3s include the opening cysteine and the closing phenylalanine or tryptophan. Each record gives: V gene, J gene, CDR3 protein.

V gene: TRBV4-2
J gene: TRBJ2-1
CDR3 protein: CASSRHGTSGGADEQFF

V gene: TRBV6-5
J gene: TRBJ2-6
CDR3 protein: CASSYSIGHLRGANVLTF

V gene: TRBV4-3
J gene: TRBJ2-1
CDR3 protein: CASSPRGASGNNEQFF

V gene: TRBV7-2
J gene: TRBJ2-7
CDR3 protein: CASSRQRGAYEQYF

V gene: TRBV12-3/TRBV12-4
J gene: TRBJ1-1
CDR3 protein: CASRLTRSGEAFF

V gene: TRBV6-2/TRBV6-3
J gene: TRBJ2-1
CDR3 protein: CASRKPPEQFF

V gene: TRBV7-2
J gene: TRBJ2-1
CDR3 protein: CASSFSGTRYNEQFF

V gene: TRBV19
J gene: TRBJ2-6
CDR3 protein: CASSMRGNSGANVLTF

V gene: TRBV7-8
J gene: TRBJ2-1
CDR3 protein: CASSRDTEQFF

V gene: TRBV10-3
J gene: TRBJ2-7
CDR3 protein: CATRARTDSYEQYF

V gene: TRBV5-1
J gene: TRBJ2-1
CDR3 protein: CASSPTFSLDSYNEQFF

V gene: TRBV3-1
J gene: TRBJ2-1
CDR3 protein: CASSRQSRSTYNEQFF

V gene: TRBV12-3/TRBV12-4
J gene: TRBJ2-1
CDR3 protein: CASSYHTNEQFF

V gene: TRBV7-9
J gene: TRBJ2-2
CDR3 protein: CASRLTTNTGELFF

V gene: TRBV20-1
J gene: TRBJ1-1
CDR3 protein: CSAQQALNTEAFF

V gene: TRBV20-1
J gene: TRBJ1-6
CDR3 protein: CSAREGVGTGGFSPLHF

V gene: TRBV29-1
J gene: TRBJ2-1
CDR3 protein: CSVILLAGNSYNEQFF

V gene: TRBV5-6
J gene: TRBJ2-7
CDR3 protein: CASSLAGTGRWSEQYF

V gene: TRBV6-1
J gene: TRBJ2-1
CDR3 protein: CASNDRDSDNEQFF

V gene: TRBV27
J gene: TRBJ1-2
CDR3 protein: CASSPGTGRANYGYTF

V gene: TRBV6-5
J gene: TRBJ2-7
CDR3 protein: CASSYLTSGPLEQYF

V gene: TRBV29-1
J gene: TRBJ2-7
CDR3 protein: CSVETGVYEQYF

V gene: TRBV3-1
J gene: TRBJ1-1
CDR3 protein: CASSPRSLNTEAFF

V gene: TRBV6-4
J gene: TRBJ2-3
CDR3 protein: CASSDGRDTQYF

V gene: TRBV10-2
J gene: TRBJ2-2
CDR3 protein: CASSEIGTGELFF

V gene: TRBV7-6
J gene: TRBJ2-7
CDR3 protein: CASSLAGQGAYEQYF

V gene: TRBV12-3/TRBV12-4
J gene: TRBJ2-3
CDR3 protein: CASKISGLAGVEDTQYF

V gene: TRBV7-2
J gene: TRBJ2-3
CDR3 protein: CASSQRGPSSTDTQYF

V gene: TRBV18
J gene: TRBJ1-1
CDR3 protein: CASSPGDRTEAFF

V gene: TRBV5-1
J gene: TRBJ2-1
CDR3 protein: CASTYGTSGDYNEQFF

V gene: TRBV7-2
J gene: TRBJ2-1
CDR3 protein: CASSPDPTRDEQFF

V gene: TRBV2
J gene: TRBJ2-5
CDR3 protein: CASRTAGTGRQETQYF

V gene: TRBV5-5
J gene: TRBJ1-1
CDR3 protein: CASSLIRYTEAFF

V gene: TRBV6-1
J gene: TRBJ2-7
CDR3 protein: CASSRRGQPYEQYF

V gene: TRBV4-3
J gene: TRBJ1-2
CDR3 protein: CASSQEGGLGYTF

V gene: TRBV11-3
J gene: TRBJ2-5
CDR3 protein: CASSLMRRGGQETQYF

V gene: TRBV20-1
J gene: TRBJ2-1
CDR3 protein: CSARALGGGNEQFF

V gene: TRBV2
J gene: TRBJ2-2
CDR3 protein: CASSVIGGPGELFF

V gene: TRBV12-3/TRBV12-4
J gene: TRBJ2-5
CDR3 protein: CASFWRRLETQYF

V gene: TRBV7-2
J gene: TRBJ1-2
CDR3 protein: CASIVTGAGGYTF

V gene: TRBV6-1
J gene: TRBJ2-1
CDR3 protein: CASRDGAGRSYNEQFF

V gene: TRBV5-1
J gene: TRBJ2-3
CDR3 protein: CASSASSTDTQYF

V gene: TRBV7-6
J gene: TRBJ1-1
CDR3 protein: CASSVTDYTEAFF

V gene: TRBV7-2
J gene: TRBJ2-1
CDR3 protein: CASSIRVTAHEQFF

V gene: TRBV7-2
J gene: TRBJ2-2
CDR3 protein: CASSWDFRVDTGELFF

V gene: TRBV5-1
J gene: TRBJ2-5
CDR3 protein: CASSLGITQKTQYF

V gene: TRBV12-3/TRBV12-4
J gene: TRBJ2-7
CDR3 protein: CASSQGTSGPYEQYF

V gene: TRBV5-1
J gene: TRBJ2-3
CDR3 protein: CASSLGDPTDTQYF

V gene: TRBV5-6
J gene: TRBJ2-1
CDR3 protein: CASAVIGGFFTDEQFF

V gene: TRBV6-5
J gene: TRBJ2-5
CDR3 protein: CASSYLQDGETQYF

V gene: TRBV5-4
J gene: TRBJ1-5
CDR3 protein: CASSFADQPQHF

V gene: TRBV7-9
J gene: TRBJ1-1
CDR3 protein: CASSPTGGRTEAFF

V gene: TRBV3-1
J gene: TRBJ2-4
CDR3 protein: CASSQQGARSKNIQYF

V gene: TRBV27
J gene: TRBJ1-4
CDR3 protein: CASSYRGPNEKLFF